This TCR beta chain came from a study of cytomegalovirus exposure and HLA in healthy donors. Repertoires were generated with immunoSEQ multiplex PCR, while TCRdb's copy carries only in-frame clones and drops some. The sample lists 150,000 to 200,000 clones, approximately 84% seen once, with approximately 10% in the top ten. As regards this clone: Its antigen remains unidentified.

The V end lost 4 bases, the J end lost 5 bases, and 18 bases lay between the germline ends. The CDR3 is 15 amino acids. From germline, CDR1 is SGHRS and CDR2 YFSETQ. Regarding the study as a whole: Cytomegalovirus status was reportedly diagnosed by the classifier with high specificity and sensitivity. The study listed roughly 150 cytomegalovirus-associated TCR beta chains.

The sequenced sample consisted of PBMCs. The TCR sequence derives from a man between 25 and 39 years old in good health and CMV-seropositive. The chain recombines TRBV5-1 with TRBJ1-1, with a tentative D call TRBD1 (5 bases). The CDR3 bases are TGCGCCAGCAGCGTGGGGGACTTTAAGGCGACTGAAGCTTTCTTT. This gives the protein CASSVGDFKATEAFF.